This T cell receptor beta chain was identified during a study of blood T cells in healthy people across ages. Notes on the study in general: More naive CD4+ cells and higher diversity were found in long-lived than in aged donors. TCR beta diversity, measured per million T cells, fell in a roughly linear way with age.

Remarks on this clonotype: Its matching antigen is unknown.

Primed by a sample-barcoded 5' primer and a J-beta primer mix, a second PCR proceeded for roughly 6 to 12 cycles. TCRdb reprocessed the 5' RACE reads via MiXCR and lists one record per CDR3 protein. The data contain 700,000 to 950,000 distinct CDR3 sequences, roughly 60% of them singletons. The study drew donors from healthy Caucasian individuals in Russia aged about 6 to 90. Every sample yielded at least 7 million isolated PBMCs. Germline V gene data show CDR1 as MNHNS and CDR2 as SASEGT. The CDR3 is 18 amino acids. V lost 6 bases and J lost 6, with 29 bases in between. The specimen sequenced was blood. The chain combines TRBV6-1 with TRBJ1-2; perhaps TRBD1 as D (5 bases). The sequence derives from a man aged 25-45 years in good health. The CDR3 loop is CASSLLQGVLSDLNGYTF. CDR3 DNA sequence: TGTGCCAGCAGCCTCCTCCAAGGGGTCCTATCCGACTTGAATGGCTACACCTTC.